One TCR beta chain is described in this entry. The sample comes from a study of T cell responses to AZD1222 COVID-19 vaccine. Germline CDR1 is SGHVS and CDR2 is FNYEAQ. This CDR3 is 16 amino acids long. Trimming cost V 4 bases and J 4 bases; bases outside gene matches: 7. The table came from immunoSEQ multiplex PCR; TCRdb's copy has only in-frame clones and leaves some out. This sample has some 100,000 clones, with just under 90% found just once. The chain combines TRBV7-6 with TRBJ1-3, with TRBD1 matching 10 bases. The receptor was isolated from an adult in good health. Sequencing was performed on peripheral blood, taken on day 0 of AZD1222 vaccination. The DNA for the CDR3 is TGTGCCAGCAGCTCCGACAGGGGGCTAGGGGGAAACACCATATATTTT. Encoded protein: CASSSDRGLGGNTIYF.